This paragraph reports one T cell receptor beta chain. Its target is not known. Sequencing was performed with immunoSEQ multiplex PCR; in TCRdb, only in-frame clones are kept and a portion is missing. Seen here are almost 90,000 clones, more than 75% observed once, and the top ten hold less than 0.75%. Trimming removed 4 bases at V and 0 bases at J, with 10 bases between. Germline V CDR1 and CDR2: LNHDA, SQIVND (reference sequence). This CDR3 has 15 residues. The sample belongs to a study of OX40 agonist ivuxolimab in advanced cancers. Overall study: Every 2 weeks, patients received ivuxolimab intravenously, dosed at 0.01 to 10 mg/kg.

Overall study results and limits: At 0.1 to 3.0 mg/kg, CD4+ and CD8+ blood T cells expanded clonally by week 6.

This receptor was taken from an adult with an advanced solid tumor such as melanoma, head and neck, liver or kidney cancer. The specimen comprised CD4+ or CD8+ T cells sorted from blood, sampled in a trial of the OX40 agonist ivuxolimab. The J gene is TRBJ1-5, the V gene TRBV19; D remains unclear. In nucleotides, the CDR3 is TGTGCCAGTAGTACCTCAAGTTATAGCAATCAGCCCCAGCATTTT. Encoded protein: CASSTSSYSNQPQHF. The full variable domain, its missing parts supplied by reference TRBV19 and TRBJ1-5, is DGGITQSPKYLFRKEGQNVTLSCEQNLNHDAMYWYRQDPGQGLRLIYYSQIVNDFQKGDIAEGYSVSREKKESFPLTVTSAQKNPTAFYLCASSTSSYSNQPQHFGDGTRLSIL.